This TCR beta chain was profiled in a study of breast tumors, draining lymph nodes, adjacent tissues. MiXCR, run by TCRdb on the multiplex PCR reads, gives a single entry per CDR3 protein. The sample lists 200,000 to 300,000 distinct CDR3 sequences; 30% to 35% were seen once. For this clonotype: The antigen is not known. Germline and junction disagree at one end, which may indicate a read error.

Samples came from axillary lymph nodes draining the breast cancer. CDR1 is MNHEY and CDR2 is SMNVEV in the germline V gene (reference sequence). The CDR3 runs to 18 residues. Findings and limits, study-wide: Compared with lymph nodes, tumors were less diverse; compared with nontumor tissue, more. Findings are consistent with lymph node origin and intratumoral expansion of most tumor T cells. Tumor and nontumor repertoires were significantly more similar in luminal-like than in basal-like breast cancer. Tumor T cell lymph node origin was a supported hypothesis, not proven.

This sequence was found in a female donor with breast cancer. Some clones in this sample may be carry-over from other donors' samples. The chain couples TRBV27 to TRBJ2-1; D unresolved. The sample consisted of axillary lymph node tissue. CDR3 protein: CASSLYRMALSSYTEQFF. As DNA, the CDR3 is TGTGCCAGCAGTTTATATAGAATGGCTCTAAGCTCCTACACTGAGCAGTTCTTC.